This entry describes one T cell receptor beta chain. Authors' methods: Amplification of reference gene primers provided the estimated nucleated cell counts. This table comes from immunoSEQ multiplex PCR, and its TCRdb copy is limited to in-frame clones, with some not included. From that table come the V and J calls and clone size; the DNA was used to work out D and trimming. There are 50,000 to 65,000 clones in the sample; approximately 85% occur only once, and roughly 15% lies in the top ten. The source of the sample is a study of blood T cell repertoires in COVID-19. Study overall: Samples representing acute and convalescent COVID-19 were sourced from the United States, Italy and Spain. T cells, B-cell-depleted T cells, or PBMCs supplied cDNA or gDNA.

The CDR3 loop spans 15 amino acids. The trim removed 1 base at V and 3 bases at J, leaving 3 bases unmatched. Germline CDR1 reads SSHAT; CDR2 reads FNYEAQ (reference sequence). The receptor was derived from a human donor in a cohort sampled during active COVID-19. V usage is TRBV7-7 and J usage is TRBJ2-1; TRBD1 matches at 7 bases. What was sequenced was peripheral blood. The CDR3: CASSLDRGFYNEQFF. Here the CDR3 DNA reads TGTGCCAGCAGCTTAGACAGGGGATTCTACAATGAGCAGTTCTTC.